These 18 T cell receptor beta chains share one sample of origin, sequenced in a study of cytomegalovirus exposure and HLA in healthy donors. Amplification used 60 Vbeta primers and 13 Jbeta primers. Produced via immunoSEQ multiplex PCR; TCRdb's table is partial and in-frame only. The profile shows over 150,000 clones, roughly 80% of them singletons. Sequenced material: PBMCs. The receptors were sampled from a young man in good health and CMV-seropositive.

The rearrangement joins TRBV27 to TRBJ2-3; 7 bases are a match to TRBD2. Looked up from germline, CDR1 is MNHEY and CDR2 is SMNVEV (reference sequence). Trimming took 4 bases from V and 1 from J; bases not matched to a gene: 2. The CDR3 runs to 14 residues. The chain's CDR3 is CASSSAGGTDTQYF. As DNA, the CDR3 is TGTGCCAGCAGTTCGGCGGGGGGCACAGATACGCAGTATTTT.

This clone was counted between two and nine times. The chain links TRBV5-1 to TRBJ2-7; TRBD2 matches 9 bases. In germline, CDR1 is SGHRS, CDR2 YFSETQ. The CDR3 covers 14 residues. V was pared by 2 bases and J by 2 bases, with 2 bases of the junction left unmatched. CDR3 residues: CASSFLAGPYEQYF. CDR3 bases: TGCGCCAGCAGCTTTCTAGCGGGGCCCTACGAGCAGTACTTC.

The V gene is TRBV5-1, the J gene TRBJ2-1, with 9 bases fitting TRBD2. CDR1 is SGHRS and CDR2 is YFSETQ in the germline V gene. The V and J ends lost 0 bases and 7 bases, in that order; junction bases with no gene match: 8. CDR3 size: 16 residues. The CDR3 spells CASSLAAAGGRNEQFF. The CDR3 nucleotides read TGCGCCAGCAGCTTGGCAGCGGCGGGGGGGAGGAATGAGCAGTTCTTC.

V gene TRBV7-9 combines with J gene TRBJ1-1; TRBD1 might be the D (6 bases). The germline V and J ends were trimmed by 5 bases and 2 bases, with 9 bases remaining between them. CDR1 is SEHNR and CDR2 is FQNEAQ in the germline V gene (reference sequence). The CDR3 spans 13 residues. Here the CDR3 reads CASSPQGNTEAFF. As DNA, the CDR3 is TGTGCCAGCAGCCCACAGGGAAACACTGAAGCTTTCTTT.

The V and J genes are TRBV27 and TRBJ2-3, with a weak D call TRBD2 (6 bases). Trimming cost V 7 bases and J 1 base, with 12 bases left between them. Germline CDR1 MNHEY, CDR2 SMNVEV (reference sequence). The CDR3 runs 14 residues. For the CDR3, the DNA is TGTGCCAGCAAGTTAGGCGGGGGCACAGATACGCAGTATTTT. This translates into CASKLGGGTDTQYF.

The chain employs TRBV29-1 and TRBJ1-2, with 7 nucleotides matching TRBD1. CDR1 and CDR2 (germline): SQVTM, ANQGSEA. V lost 4 bases and J lost 4; bases outside the gene matches: 3. The CDR3 has 12 residues. CDR3 in amino acids: CSVVGQSYGYTF. The CDR3 nucleotides are TGCAGCGTTGTGGGACAGAGCTATGGCTACACCTTC.

The chain has TRBV10-3 and TRBJ2-7; D possibly corresponds to TRBD2 (5 bases). Germline CDR1 is ENHRY and CDR2 is SYGVKD. CDR3 size: 13 residues. The ends were cut back, 4 bases at V and 2 bases at J, with 9 bases in the middle. For the CDR3, the DNA is TGTGCCATCAGTGCCGTACTAGCCTACGAGCAGTACTTC. The encoded protein is CAISAVLAYEQYF.

This chain connects TRBV11-2 to TRBJ2-7; maybe TRBD2 (6 bases). Germline CDR1 and CDR2: SGHAT and FQNNGV. Trimming took off 5 bases at V and 2 bases at J, with 19 bases between the two ends. The CDR3 has 16 amino acids. CDR3 bases: TGTGCCAGCAGCCGCAGTTTGGAGGGGTCAGCCTACGAGCAGTACTTC. Translated, it gives CASSRSLEGSAYEQYF.

The chain employs TRBV10-2 and TRBJ2-5; 9 bases align to TRBD2. The germline V gene encodes CDR1 WSHSY and CDR2 SAAADI. Trimming removed 5 bases from V and 7 bases from J; junction bases left unmatched: 8. The length of the CDR3 is 14 residues. This CDR3 reads CASSQSSGVGTQYF. The CDR3 DNA is TGCGCCAGCAGTCAATCTAGCGGGGTTGGGACCCAGTACTTC.

V gene TRBV27 combines with J gene TRBJ2-1; 13 bases align to TRBD2. The V gene end was trimmed by 2 bases and the J gene end by 0 bases; junction bases not matched to a gene: 4. Germline loops: CDR1 MNHEY, CDR2 SMNVEV (reference sequence). The CDR3 extends over 18 amino acids. The CDR3 loop is CASSLALAGGPSYNEQFF. The DNA of the CDR3 is TGTGCCAGCAGTTTAGCACTAGCGGGGGGGCCCTCCTACAATGAGCAGTTCTTC.

The gene calls are TRBV10-3 and TRBJ2-3, with TRBD2 matching over 7 bases. From germline, CDR1 is ENHRY and CDR2 SYGVKD. V was clipped by 6 bases and J by 0 bases; unmatched bases: 12. CDR3 size: 17 residues. This CDR3 reads CAIRGSSSGASTDTQYF. In DNA, the CDR3 is TGTGCCATCAGGGGGTCTTCTAGCGGCGCTAGCACAGATACGCAGTATTTT.

In its sample, this clone was seen once. This chain joins TRBV7-2 and TRBJ1-1, with a possible D match to TRBD1 (5 bases). The V end was cut by 1 base, the J end by 2 bases, with 20 bases between. This CDR3 comprises 18 residues. Per the germline V gene, CDR1 is SGHTA and CDR2 is FQGNSA. The DNA of the CDR3 is TGTGCCAGCAGCTTAGTTGTCATAGGGGCCGACGTTAACACTGAAGCTTTCTTT. This gives the protein CASSLVVIGADVNTEAFF.

The rearrangement uses TRBV12-5 and TRBJ2-7, with D perhaps TRBD1 (5 bases). The V gene's germline CDR1 is LGHNT and CDR2 FRNRAP. The CDR3 sequence is 13 residues long. V lost 0 bases to trimming and J lost 5 bases, with 8 bases between them. CDR3 nucleotide sequence: TGTGCTAGTGGTTTGGTGGCCAGGGACGAGCAGTACTTC. This encodes CASGLVARDEQYF.

The V and J genes are TRBV2 and TRBJ2-1; 10 bases are shared with TRBD2. CDR1 is SNHLY, CDR2 FYNNEI, per germline. This CDR3 has 15 residues. J lost 5 bases, V lost 3 bases, and 4 bases had no gene match. The CDR3 sequence is CASSDLAGADNEQFF. The CDR3 DNA sequence: TGTGCCAGCAGTGACCTAGCGGGGGCCGACAATGAGCAGTTCTTC.

V and J are TRBV10-3 and TRBJ2-3; 8 positions match TRBD2. This CDR3 is built from 13 residues. Germline V gives CDR1 ENHRY, CDR2 SYGVKD. V gave up 10 bases and J gave up 0 bases; unmatched junction bases: 3. The CDR3 reads CATTGGSTDTQYF. The CDR3 DNA reads as TGTGCCACGACGGGGGGGAGCACAGATACGCAGTATTTT.

Note on this clone: An end of the junction does not agree with germline; a read error may underlie this. This chain connects TRBV15 to TRBJ1-5, with D hard to call. CDR3 length: 14 amino acids. Per the germline V gene, CDR1 is LNHNV and CDR2 is YYDKDF (reference sequence). The CDR3 region has the DNA TGTACCACCAGCCAGGTTATAAGCAATCAGCCCCAGCATTTT. This translates into CTTSQVISNQPQHF.

V and J are TRBV11-3 and TRBJ2-1, with D maybe TRBD2 (7 bases). CDR3 length: 15 amino acids. V lost 2 bases to trimming and J lost 11 bases, with 19 bases between them. The V gene's germline CDR1 is SGHNT and CDR2 YENEEA. CDR3 in amino acids: CASSLSWGGQPKQFF. CDR3 DNA: TGTGCCAGCAGCTTATCGTGGGGGGGCCAGCCGAAGCAGTTCTTC.

V gene TRBV29-1 combines with J gene TRBJ2-7; maybe TRBD2 (5 bases). V was pared by 4 bases and J by 6 bases, with 19 bases between. The V gene's germline CDR1 is SQVTM and CDR2 ANQGSEA. The CDR3 runs 14 residues. This CDR3 reads CSVAFDGKFSEQYF. As DNA, the CDR3 is TGCAGCGTTGCTTTCGACGGGAAGTTTTCCGAGCAGTACTTC.